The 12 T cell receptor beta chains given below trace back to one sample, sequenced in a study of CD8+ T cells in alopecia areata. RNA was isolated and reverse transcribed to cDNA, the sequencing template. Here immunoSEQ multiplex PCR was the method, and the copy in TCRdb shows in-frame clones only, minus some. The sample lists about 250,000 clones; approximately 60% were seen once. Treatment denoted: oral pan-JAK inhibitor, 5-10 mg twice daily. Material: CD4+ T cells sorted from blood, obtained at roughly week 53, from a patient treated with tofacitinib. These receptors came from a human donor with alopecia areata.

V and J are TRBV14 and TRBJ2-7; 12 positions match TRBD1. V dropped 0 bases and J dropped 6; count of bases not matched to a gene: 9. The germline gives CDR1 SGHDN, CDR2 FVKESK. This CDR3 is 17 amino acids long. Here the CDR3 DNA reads TGTGCCAGCAGCCAAGACTCAGCTGGGACAGGGGGCAGCGAGCAGTACTTC. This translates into CASSQDSAGTGGSEQYF.

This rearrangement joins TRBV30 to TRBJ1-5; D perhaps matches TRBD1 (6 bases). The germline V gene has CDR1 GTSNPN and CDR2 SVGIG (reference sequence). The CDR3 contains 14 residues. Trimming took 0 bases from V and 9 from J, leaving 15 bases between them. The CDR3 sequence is CAWSVRGRDPPQHF. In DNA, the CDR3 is TGTGCCTGGAGTGTAAGGGGGAGAGATCCGCCCCAGCATTTT.

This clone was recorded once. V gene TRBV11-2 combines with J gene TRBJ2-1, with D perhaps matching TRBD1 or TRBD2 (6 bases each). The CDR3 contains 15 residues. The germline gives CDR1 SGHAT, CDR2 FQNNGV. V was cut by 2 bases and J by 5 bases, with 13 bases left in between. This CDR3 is CASSLWGADHNEQFF. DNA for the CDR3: TGTGCCAGCAGCTTATGGGGGGCGGACCACAATGAGCAGTTCTTC.

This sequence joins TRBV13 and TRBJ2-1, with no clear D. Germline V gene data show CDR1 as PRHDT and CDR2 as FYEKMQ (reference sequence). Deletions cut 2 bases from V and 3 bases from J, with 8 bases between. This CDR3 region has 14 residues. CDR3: CASSLRNSYNEQFF. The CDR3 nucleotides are TGTGCCAGCAGCTTACGGAACAGCTACAATGAGCAGTTCTTC.

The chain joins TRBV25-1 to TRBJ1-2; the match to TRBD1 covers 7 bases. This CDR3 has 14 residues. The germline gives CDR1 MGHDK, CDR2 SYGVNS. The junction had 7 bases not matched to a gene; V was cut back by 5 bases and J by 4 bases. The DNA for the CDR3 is TGTGCCAGCAGTCCTGCAGGGGGAGCCTATGGCTACACCTTC. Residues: CASSPAGGAYGYTF.

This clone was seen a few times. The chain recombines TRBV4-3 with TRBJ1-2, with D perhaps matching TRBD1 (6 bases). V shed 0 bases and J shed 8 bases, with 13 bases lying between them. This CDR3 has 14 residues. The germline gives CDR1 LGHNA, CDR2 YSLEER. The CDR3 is CASSQEQGSGGYTF. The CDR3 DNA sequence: TGCGCCAGCAGCCAAGAGCAGGGGAGTGGGGGCTACACCTTC.

As DNA, the CDR3 is TGTGCCAGCAGGGGGACTAGCGGGGGAGCAATCCAAGAGACCCAGTACTTC. Translation gives CASRGTSGGAIQETQYF. The gene calls are TRBV2 and TRBJ2-5; 14 positions agree with TRBD2. The CDR3 loop spans 17 amino acids. The V gene's germline CDR1 is SNHLY and CDR2 FYNNEI. Trimming removed 6 bases from V and 1 base from J; junction bases left unmatched: 7.

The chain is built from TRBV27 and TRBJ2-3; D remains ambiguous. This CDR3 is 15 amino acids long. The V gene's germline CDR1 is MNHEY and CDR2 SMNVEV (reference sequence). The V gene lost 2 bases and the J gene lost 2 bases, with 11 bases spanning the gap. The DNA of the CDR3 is TGTGCCAGCAGTTTAAGGGTCACTACCACAGATACGCAGTATTTT. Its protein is CASSLRVTTTDTQYF.

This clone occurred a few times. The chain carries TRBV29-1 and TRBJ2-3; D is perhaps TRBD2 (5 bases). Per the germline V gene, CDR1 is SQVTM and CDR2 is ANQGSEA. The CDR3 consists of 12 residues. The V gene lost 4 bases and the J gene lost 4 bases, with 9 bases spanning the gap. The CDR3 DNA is TGCAGCGTTGGGCGGGTGGCAGATACGCAGTATTTT. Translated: CSVGRVADTQYF.

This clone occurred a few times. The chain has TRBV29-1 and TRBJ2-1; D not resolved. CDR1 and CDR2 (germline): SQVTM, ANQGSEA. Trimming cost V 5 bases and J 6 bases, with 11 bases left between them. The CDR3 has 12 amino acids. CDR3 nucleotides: TGCAGCGTTCGGGCCCCCCCCAATGAGCAGTTCTTC. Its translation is CSVRAPPNEQFF.

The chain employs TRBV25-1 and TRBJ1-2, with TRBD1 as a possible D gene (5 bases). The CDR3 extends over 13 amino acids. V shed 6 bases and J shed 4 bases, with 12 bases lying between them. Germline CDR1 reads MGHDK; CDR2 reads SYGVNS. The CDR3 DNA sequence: TGTGCCAGCAGCCCAGGGATCTCCTATGGCTACACCTTC. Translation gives CASSPGISYGYTF.

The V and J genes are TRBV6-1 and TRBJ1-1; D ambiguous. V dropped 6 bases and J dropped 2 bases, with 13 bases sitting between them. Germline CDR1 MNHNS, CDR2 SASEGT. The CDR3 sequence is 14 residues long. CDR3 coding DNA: TGTGCCAGCAGAATGAATAGAGTAAACACTGAAGCTTTCTTT. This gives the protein CASRMNRVNTEAFF.